Included here is one TCR beta chain sequence, with context. Its cognate antigen is unknown. From germline, CDR1 is LNHDA and CDR2 SQIVND (reference sequence). V lost 8 bases and J lost 3; bases outside the gene matches: 7. The CDR3 runs 13 residues. A split of CD4+ cells into CD45RA+ naive and CD45RA-negative memory subsets was performed. This sample is part of a study of shared clonotypes between healthy human individuals. Study-wide results and limits: Clonotype sharing across a handful of donors was observed for around 5.1% of naive CD4 clonotypes.

Each PCR replicate from the sorted subsets contained about 180 ng DNA, which is around 30,000 T cell genomes. Only in-frame clones appear in the TCRdb table, and some are missing; sequencing was by immunoSEQ multiplex PCR. The sample lists some 2.4 million clones; approximately 93% were seen once. The rearrangement links TRBV19 to TRBJ2-7; TRBD1 matches 7 bases. The specimen was naive CD4+ T cells from PBMCs. Subset noted: CD45RA+ positively selected. This clonotype was sampled from a man aged 18-30 years in good health. Some clones in this sample may be carry-over from other donors' samples. For the CDR3, the DNA is TGTGCCAGTCACAAGACAGGGAGCTACGAGCAGTACTTC. Translated, it gives CASHKTGSYEQYF.